A single sample gave rise to the 30 T cell receptor beta chains below, sequenced in a study of T cells after yellow fever vaccination. In TCRdb, the 5' RACE reads were re-called with MiXCR into one record per CDR3 protein. The sample has 250,000 to 300,000 distinct CDR3 sequences; 10% to 15% are singletons. This sample comprised CD4+ T cells sorted from PBMCs, obtained 45 days after the yellow fever booster vaccination. The receptor set was obtained from a man aged 25-40 years who received the YFV17D yellow fever vaccine.

In its sample, this clonotype was seen a few times. The rearrangement uses TRBV20-1 and TRBJ1-4; weak D call: TRBD1 (6 bases). The CDR3 is made up of 13 amino acids. V was shortened by 1 base and J by 8 bases, with 11 bases between the two germline ends. Germline V lookup: CDR1 DFQATT, CDR2 SNEGSKA (reference sequence). DNA for the CDR3: TGCAGTGCTAGAGGACAGGCAAGCGAAAAACTGTTTTTT. It specifies CSARGQASEKLFF.

This clonotype appeared many times. V and J are TRBV28 and TRBJ2-7, with D uncertain. The CDR3 loop spans 13 amino acids. The V gene lost 4 bases and the J gene lost 6 bases, with 13 bases spanning the gap. CDR1 and CDR2 from the germline V gene are MDHEN and SYDVKM. CDR3: CASSSGSLTEQYF. The CDR3 region has the DNA TGTGCCAGCAGTTCCGGGTCCCTCACCGAGCAGTACTTC.

The chain combines TRBV28 with TRBJ2-7, with 7 bases matching TRBD2. The CDR3 has 15 residues. The V and J ends lost 2 bases and 7 bases, in that order; junction bases with no gene match: 11. Germline CDR1 and CDR2: MDHEN and SYDVKM. Here the CDR3 reads CASSLGGTRGGEQYF. The CDR3 region has the DNA TGTGCCAGCAGTTTAGGGGGAACCCGCGGGGGAGAGCAGTACTTC.

The chain uses TRBV6-1 and TRBJ2-3; TRBD2 aligns across 10 bases. V shed 5 bases, J shed 5 bases, and the junction held 4 bases outside the gene matches. This CDR3 region has 14 residues. Germline V lookup: CDR1 MNHNS, CDR2 SASEGT. The CDR3 region is CASSNRLAGDTQYF. Here the CDR3 DNA reads TGTGCCAGCAGTAATAGACTAGCGGGAGATACGCAGTATTTT.

This clonotype was counted a single time. The chain uses TRBV11-2 and TRBJ2-7; TRBD1 might be the D (5 bases). Trimming left V 5 bases short and J 4 bases short, with 18 bases between. The CDR3 length is 15 residues. Looked up from germline, CDR1 is SGHAT and CDR2 is FQNNGV. For the CDR3, the DNA is TGTGCCAGCAGCCCTATTAAGGGGTGGAAGTACGAGCAGTACTTC. This gives the protein CASSPIKGWKYEQYF. Full variable domain (outside the CDR3, taken from reference TRBV11-2 and TRBJ2-7): EAGVAQSPRYKIIEKRQSVAFWCNPISGHATLYWYQQILGQGPKLLIQFQNNGVVDDSQLPKDRFSAERLKGVDSTLKIQPAKLEDSAVYLCASSPIKGWKYEQYFGPGTRLTVT.

The chain joins TRBV5-1 to TRBJ2-4, with 8 bases identical to TRBD2. V shed 3 bases, J shed 0 bases, and the junction held 5 bases outside the gene matches. This CDR3 region has 16 residues. Per the germline V gene, CDR1 is SGHRS and CDR2 is YFSETQ. DNA of the CDR3: TGCGCCAGCAGCTCAACTAGCGGACTAGCCAAAAACATTCAGTACTTC. Protein: CASSSTSGLAKNIQYF.

The DNA for the CDR3 is TGTGCCAGCACGGGACAGACGTACTACAATGAGCAGTTCTTC. It yields the protein CASTGQTYYNEQFF. The V gene is TRBV19, the J gene TRBJ2-1; 7 nucleotides line up with TRBD1. Losses at the gene ends were 9 bases for V and 3 bases for J; bases not matched to a gene: 8. The CDR3 spans 14 residues. CDR1 and CDR2 from the germline V gene are LNHDA and SQIVND (reference sequence). The entire variable domain, with the rest obtained from reference TRBV19 and TRBJ2-1, is as follows: DGGITQSPKYLFRKEGQNVTLSCEQNLNHDAMYWYRQDPGQGLRLIYYSQIVNDFQKGDIAEGYSVSREKKESFPLTVTSAQKNPTAFYLCASTGQTYYNEQFFGPGTRLTVL.

There are a few counts of this clonotype. For the CDR3, the DNA is TGCGCCAGCAGCCAAGAGTACTCCTACGAGCAGTACTTC. Translation: CASSQEYSYEQYF. This chain uses TRBV4-3 with TRBJ2-7; no reliable D call. Trimming shortened V by 0 bases and J by 0 bases, and 3 bases separated the two germline ends. The CDR3 contains 13 residues. Germline V gene lookup returns CDR1 LGHNA and CDR2 YSLEER.

This clonotype was seen a few times. The V and J genes are TRBV20-1 and TRBJ1-5; possibly TRBD1 for D (6 bases). Between the trimmed V and J ends, which lost 4 bases and 5 bases, there was a span of 12 bases. This CDR3 has 13 residues. The germline V gene encodes CDR1 DFQATT and CDR2 SNEGSKA (reference sequence). CDR3 loop: CSATRGLHQPQHF. For the CDR3, the DNA is TGCAGTGCTACCAGGGGCCTGCATCAGCCCCAGCATTTT.

This clonotype was detected many times. The chain has TRBV10-3 and TRBJ2-1; D may be TRBD2 (6 bases). CDR1 ENHRY and CDR2 SYGVKD come from the germline V gene. The ends were cut back, 3 bases at V and 11 bases at J, with 11 bases in the middle. CDR3 size: 12 residues. The CDR3 coding sequence is TGTGCCATCAGTGAACCCGGGAGTCAGCAGTTCTTC. Encoded protein: CAISEPGSQQFF.

This clonotype was observed a few times. This sequence joins TRBV5-1 and TRBJ2-1; 13 bases are a match to TRBD2. The CDR3 runs to 16 residues. The germline V gene encodes CDR1 SGHRS and CDR2 YFSETQ. J was trimmed by 5 bases and V by 4 bases; bases with no gene match: 6. CDR3 sequence (DNA): TGCGCCAGCAGCCTTCCAACTAGCGGGAGGGACAATGAGCAGTTCTTC. This translates into CASSLPTSGRDNEQFF. The full variable domain, its missing parts supplied by reference TRBV5-1 and TRBJ2-1, is KAGVTQTPRYLIKTRGQQVTLSCSPISGHRSVSWYQQTPGQGLQFLFEYFSETQRNKGNFPGRFSGRQFSNSRSEMNVSTLELGDSALYLCASSLPTSGRDNEQFFGPGTRLTVL.

This chain joins TRBV18 and TRBJ1-2; no reliable D call. Trimming removed 3 bases from V and 0 bases from J, with 2 bases in between. Germline values: CDR1 KGHSH, CDR2 LQKENI. This CDR3 region has 12 residues. The CDR3 loop reads CASSPANYGYTF. The CDR3 nucleotides read TGTGCCAGCTCACCGGCTAACTATGGCTACACCTTC.

Only a few counts were recorded for this clonotype. V usage is TRBV7-9 and J usage is TRBJ1-5; no reliable D call. Looked up from germline, CDR1 is SEHNR and CDR2 is FQNEAQ (reference sequence). V dropped 3 bases and J dropped 7 bases, with 16 bases sitting between them. The CDR3 covers 15 residues. The CDR3 DNA follows: TGTGCCAGCAGCTTGGAAGGAGTCGCAGGCCAGCCCCAGCATTTT. This sequence encodes CASSLEGVAGQPQHF. Full variable domain (remainder filled in from reference TRBV7-9 and TRBJ1-5): DTGVSQNPRHKITKRGQNVTFRCDPISEHNRLYWYRQTLGQGPEFLTYFQNEAQLEKSRLLSDRFSAERPKGSFSTLEIQRTEQGDSAMYLCASSLEGVAGQPQHFGDGTRLSIL.

The chain is built from TRBV7-9 and TRBJ2-4, with D unclear. Germline CDR1 reads SEHNR; CDR2 reads FQNEAQ (reference sequence). The ends were cut back, 0 bases at V and 14 bases at J, with 8 bases in the middle. The CDR3 length is 11 residues. The CDR3 here is CASSLATLKYF. Written as DNA, the CDR3 is TGTGCCAGCAGCTTAGCGACCCTTAAGTACTTC.

This clonotype was counted only a few times. The chain has TRBV18 and TRBJ2-7; D gene ambiguous. Trimming took off 1 base at V and 0 bases at J, with 4 bases between the two ends. In germline, CDR1 is KGHSH, CDR2 LQKENI. The CDR3 spans 13 residues. The CDR3 DNA is TGTGCCAGCTCACCACGGAGCTCCTACGAGCAGTACTTC. Translation: CASSPRSSYEQYF. Based on the CDR3 plus reference TRBV18 and TRBJ2-7, the full variable domain is NAGVMQNPRHLVRRRGQEARLRCSPMKGHSHVYWYRQLPEEGLKFMVYLQKENIIDESGMPKERFSAEFPKEGPSILRIQQVVRGDSAAYFCASSPRSSYEQYFGPGTRLTVT.

J is TRBJ1-1 and V is TRBV27; no definite D call. CDR3 size: 13 residues. V was pared by 6 bases and J by 2 bases, with 10 bases between. CDR1 and CDR2 from the germline V gene are MNHEY and SMNVEV (reference sequence). CDR3: CASSNQKNTEAFF. CDR3 DNA: TGTGCCAGCAGCAATCAGAAAAACACTGAAGCTTTCTTT.

This clonotype came up a few times. The gene calls are TRBV12-3 or TRBV12-4 and TRBJ1-2; the match to TRBD1 covers 8 bases. With V trimmed by 5 bases and J by 6 bases, 11 bases remained unmatched. This CDR3 is 15 amino acids long. DNA for the CDR3: TGTGCCAGCAGTAAATCGGACAGGGAGGAGGATGGCTACACCTTC. Translating gives CASSKSDREEDGYTF.

This clonotype showed up just a few times. The rearrangement joins TRBV5-6 to TRBJ2-2; 8 bases align to TRBD2. This CDR3 spans 15 amino acids. Germline V gene data show CDR1 as SGHDT and CDR2 as YYEEEE. V lost 1 base, J lost 7 bases, and 6 bases stayed unmatched. The chain's CDR3 is CASSLPGRGIGELFF. In DNA, the CDR3 is TGTGCCAGCAGCTTGCCCGGGAGGGGAATCGGGGAGCTGTTTTTT.

The CDR3, as DNA: TGTGCCAGCAGCTCGGGGACAGACCAAGAGACCCAGTACTTC. It is translated as CASSSGTDQETQYF. The chain combines TRBV7-9 with TRBJ2-5; 7 nucleotides agree with TRBD1. This CDR3 spans 14 amino acids. V dropped 4 bases and J dropped 0; count of bases not matched to a gene: 2. Germline V gene data show CDR1 as SEHNR and CDR2 as FQNEAQ (reference sequence).

This clonotype was seen only a few times. The gene calls are TRBV7-9 and TRBJ2-1; 7 nucleotides align to TRBD1. V lost 5 bases and J lost 0; bases outside the gene matches: 4. CDR3 length equals 15 residues. CDR1 is SEHNR, CDR2 FQNEAQ, per germline (reference sequence). The CDR3 nucleotides read TGTGCCAGCAGCGCAAACAGGGGCTCCTACAATGAGCAGTTCTTC. Its translation is CASSANRGSYNEQFF.

The chain employs TRBV10-1 and TRBJ1-1, with D unresolved. Germline loops: CDR1 WNHNN, CDR2 SYGVQD (reference sequence). The CDR3 length is 13 residues. V gave up 7 bases and J gave up 11 bases, with 20 bases separating them. The CDR3 DNA follows: TGCGCCAGCAACGAAGGGAACACTCCATGGGCTTTCTTT. This sequence encodes CASNEGNTPWAFF.

This clonotype has more than one count but fewer than ten. The chain couples TRBV12-3 or TRBV12-4 to TRBJ1-2, with TRBD1 matching over 8 bases. CDR3 length: 15 amino acids. Trimming cost V 6 bases and J 0 bases; bases outside gene matches: 6. CDR3 in amino acids: CASRPPDRANYGYTF. The DNA of the CDR3 is TGTGCCAGCAGACCACCGGACAGGGCTAACTATGGCTACACCTTC.

V and J are TRBV18 and TRBJ1-1; D unclear. This CDR3 region has 12 residues. Trimming took off 1 base at V and 7 bases at J, with 7 bases between the two ends. The germline V gene has CDR1 KGHSH and CDR2 LQKENI. The CDR3 region has the DNA TGTGCCAGCTCACCACGGGGAGGTGAAGCTTTCTTT. This gives the protein CASSPRGGEAFF. Drawing the rest from reference TRBV18 and TRBJ1-1, the complete variable domain is NAGVMQNPRHLVRRRGQEARLRCSPMKGHSHVYWYRQLPEEGLKFMVYLQKENIIDESGMPKERFSAEFPKEGPSILRIQQVVRGDSAAYFCASSPRGGEAFFGQGTRLTVV.

This clonotype was counted a few times. V gene TRBV12-3 or TRBV12-4 combines with J gene TRBJ2-3, with D tentatively TRBD2 (6 bases). CDR3 length: 15 amino acids. V was cut by 6 bases and J by 2 bases, with 15 bases left in between. The CDR3 bases are TGTGCCAGCAGCGTTTTGGGGGGAATCACAGATACGCAGTATTTT. This encodes CASSVLGGITDTQYF.

The CDR3 loop is CASSLQQGNTEAFF. The CDR3 nucleotides are TGCGCCAGCAGCTTGCAACAGGGGAACACTGAAGCTTTCTTT. The chain links TRBV5-1 to TRBJ1-1; D perhaps matches TRBD1 (6 bases). CDR1 is SGHRS, CDR2 YFSETQ, per germline. The CDR3 is 14 amino acids. V gave up 1 base and J gave up 1 base, with 8 bases separating them.

This clonotype was found many times. This sequence joins TRBV9 and TRBJ2-3, with 10 bases lining up with TRBD2. With V trimmed by 2 bases and J by 0 bases, 0 bases remained unmatched. CDR1 is SGDLS, CDR2 YYNGEE, per germline. The CDR3 runs 15 residues. Written as DNA, the CDR3 is TGTGCCAGCAGCGTTAGCGGGGGGAGCACAGATACGCAGTATTTT. Encoded protein: CASSVSGGSTDTQYF.

The rearrangement links TRBV7-2 to TRBJ2-7, with unresolved D. The germline V gene has CDR1 SGHTA and CDR2 FQGNSA. The CDR3 is 16 residues long. Trimming took off 5 bases at V and 8 bases at J, with 25 bases between the two ends. CDR3 sequence: CASSARGLAGVLKQYF. DNA for the CDR3: TGTGCCAGCAGCGCCCGAGGTTTGGCAGGCGTGTTGAAGCAGTACTTC.

The gene calls are TRBV28 and TRBJ2-1, with D perhaps TRBD1 or TRBD2 (6 bases each). V was cut by 6 bases and J by 1 base, with 13 bases left in between. This CDR3 comprises 15 residues. Germline lookup yields CDR1 MDHEN and CDR2 SYDVKM. The CDR3 sequence: CASRRGDQSYNEQFF. The CDR3 bases are TGTGCCAGCAGAAGGGGGGACCAGTCCTACAATGAGCAGTTCTTC.

This clonotype was seen a handful of times. The CDR3 region is CASRQAGGYSPLHF. CDR3 DNA: TGTGCCAGCAGGCAAGCGGGGGGATATTCACCCCTCCACTTT. This chain uses TRBV2 with TRBJ1-6; D perhaps matches TRBD1 (5 bases). In germline, CDR1 is SNHLY, CDR2 FYNNEI. V was cut by 6 bases and J by 8 bases, with 14 bases left in between. The CDR3 runs to 14 residues.

This clonotype was recorded a few times. V gene TRBV7-2 combines with J gene TRBJ2-7; no definite D call. CDR3 length: 13 amino acids. Germline V gene data show CDR1 as SGHTA and CDR2 as FQGNSA. V was clipped by 5 bases and J by 1 base, with 9 bases between them. CDR3 coding DNA: TGTGCCAGCAGCGCCTCCGCATCCTACGAGCAGTACTTC. It yields the protein CASSASASYEQYF.